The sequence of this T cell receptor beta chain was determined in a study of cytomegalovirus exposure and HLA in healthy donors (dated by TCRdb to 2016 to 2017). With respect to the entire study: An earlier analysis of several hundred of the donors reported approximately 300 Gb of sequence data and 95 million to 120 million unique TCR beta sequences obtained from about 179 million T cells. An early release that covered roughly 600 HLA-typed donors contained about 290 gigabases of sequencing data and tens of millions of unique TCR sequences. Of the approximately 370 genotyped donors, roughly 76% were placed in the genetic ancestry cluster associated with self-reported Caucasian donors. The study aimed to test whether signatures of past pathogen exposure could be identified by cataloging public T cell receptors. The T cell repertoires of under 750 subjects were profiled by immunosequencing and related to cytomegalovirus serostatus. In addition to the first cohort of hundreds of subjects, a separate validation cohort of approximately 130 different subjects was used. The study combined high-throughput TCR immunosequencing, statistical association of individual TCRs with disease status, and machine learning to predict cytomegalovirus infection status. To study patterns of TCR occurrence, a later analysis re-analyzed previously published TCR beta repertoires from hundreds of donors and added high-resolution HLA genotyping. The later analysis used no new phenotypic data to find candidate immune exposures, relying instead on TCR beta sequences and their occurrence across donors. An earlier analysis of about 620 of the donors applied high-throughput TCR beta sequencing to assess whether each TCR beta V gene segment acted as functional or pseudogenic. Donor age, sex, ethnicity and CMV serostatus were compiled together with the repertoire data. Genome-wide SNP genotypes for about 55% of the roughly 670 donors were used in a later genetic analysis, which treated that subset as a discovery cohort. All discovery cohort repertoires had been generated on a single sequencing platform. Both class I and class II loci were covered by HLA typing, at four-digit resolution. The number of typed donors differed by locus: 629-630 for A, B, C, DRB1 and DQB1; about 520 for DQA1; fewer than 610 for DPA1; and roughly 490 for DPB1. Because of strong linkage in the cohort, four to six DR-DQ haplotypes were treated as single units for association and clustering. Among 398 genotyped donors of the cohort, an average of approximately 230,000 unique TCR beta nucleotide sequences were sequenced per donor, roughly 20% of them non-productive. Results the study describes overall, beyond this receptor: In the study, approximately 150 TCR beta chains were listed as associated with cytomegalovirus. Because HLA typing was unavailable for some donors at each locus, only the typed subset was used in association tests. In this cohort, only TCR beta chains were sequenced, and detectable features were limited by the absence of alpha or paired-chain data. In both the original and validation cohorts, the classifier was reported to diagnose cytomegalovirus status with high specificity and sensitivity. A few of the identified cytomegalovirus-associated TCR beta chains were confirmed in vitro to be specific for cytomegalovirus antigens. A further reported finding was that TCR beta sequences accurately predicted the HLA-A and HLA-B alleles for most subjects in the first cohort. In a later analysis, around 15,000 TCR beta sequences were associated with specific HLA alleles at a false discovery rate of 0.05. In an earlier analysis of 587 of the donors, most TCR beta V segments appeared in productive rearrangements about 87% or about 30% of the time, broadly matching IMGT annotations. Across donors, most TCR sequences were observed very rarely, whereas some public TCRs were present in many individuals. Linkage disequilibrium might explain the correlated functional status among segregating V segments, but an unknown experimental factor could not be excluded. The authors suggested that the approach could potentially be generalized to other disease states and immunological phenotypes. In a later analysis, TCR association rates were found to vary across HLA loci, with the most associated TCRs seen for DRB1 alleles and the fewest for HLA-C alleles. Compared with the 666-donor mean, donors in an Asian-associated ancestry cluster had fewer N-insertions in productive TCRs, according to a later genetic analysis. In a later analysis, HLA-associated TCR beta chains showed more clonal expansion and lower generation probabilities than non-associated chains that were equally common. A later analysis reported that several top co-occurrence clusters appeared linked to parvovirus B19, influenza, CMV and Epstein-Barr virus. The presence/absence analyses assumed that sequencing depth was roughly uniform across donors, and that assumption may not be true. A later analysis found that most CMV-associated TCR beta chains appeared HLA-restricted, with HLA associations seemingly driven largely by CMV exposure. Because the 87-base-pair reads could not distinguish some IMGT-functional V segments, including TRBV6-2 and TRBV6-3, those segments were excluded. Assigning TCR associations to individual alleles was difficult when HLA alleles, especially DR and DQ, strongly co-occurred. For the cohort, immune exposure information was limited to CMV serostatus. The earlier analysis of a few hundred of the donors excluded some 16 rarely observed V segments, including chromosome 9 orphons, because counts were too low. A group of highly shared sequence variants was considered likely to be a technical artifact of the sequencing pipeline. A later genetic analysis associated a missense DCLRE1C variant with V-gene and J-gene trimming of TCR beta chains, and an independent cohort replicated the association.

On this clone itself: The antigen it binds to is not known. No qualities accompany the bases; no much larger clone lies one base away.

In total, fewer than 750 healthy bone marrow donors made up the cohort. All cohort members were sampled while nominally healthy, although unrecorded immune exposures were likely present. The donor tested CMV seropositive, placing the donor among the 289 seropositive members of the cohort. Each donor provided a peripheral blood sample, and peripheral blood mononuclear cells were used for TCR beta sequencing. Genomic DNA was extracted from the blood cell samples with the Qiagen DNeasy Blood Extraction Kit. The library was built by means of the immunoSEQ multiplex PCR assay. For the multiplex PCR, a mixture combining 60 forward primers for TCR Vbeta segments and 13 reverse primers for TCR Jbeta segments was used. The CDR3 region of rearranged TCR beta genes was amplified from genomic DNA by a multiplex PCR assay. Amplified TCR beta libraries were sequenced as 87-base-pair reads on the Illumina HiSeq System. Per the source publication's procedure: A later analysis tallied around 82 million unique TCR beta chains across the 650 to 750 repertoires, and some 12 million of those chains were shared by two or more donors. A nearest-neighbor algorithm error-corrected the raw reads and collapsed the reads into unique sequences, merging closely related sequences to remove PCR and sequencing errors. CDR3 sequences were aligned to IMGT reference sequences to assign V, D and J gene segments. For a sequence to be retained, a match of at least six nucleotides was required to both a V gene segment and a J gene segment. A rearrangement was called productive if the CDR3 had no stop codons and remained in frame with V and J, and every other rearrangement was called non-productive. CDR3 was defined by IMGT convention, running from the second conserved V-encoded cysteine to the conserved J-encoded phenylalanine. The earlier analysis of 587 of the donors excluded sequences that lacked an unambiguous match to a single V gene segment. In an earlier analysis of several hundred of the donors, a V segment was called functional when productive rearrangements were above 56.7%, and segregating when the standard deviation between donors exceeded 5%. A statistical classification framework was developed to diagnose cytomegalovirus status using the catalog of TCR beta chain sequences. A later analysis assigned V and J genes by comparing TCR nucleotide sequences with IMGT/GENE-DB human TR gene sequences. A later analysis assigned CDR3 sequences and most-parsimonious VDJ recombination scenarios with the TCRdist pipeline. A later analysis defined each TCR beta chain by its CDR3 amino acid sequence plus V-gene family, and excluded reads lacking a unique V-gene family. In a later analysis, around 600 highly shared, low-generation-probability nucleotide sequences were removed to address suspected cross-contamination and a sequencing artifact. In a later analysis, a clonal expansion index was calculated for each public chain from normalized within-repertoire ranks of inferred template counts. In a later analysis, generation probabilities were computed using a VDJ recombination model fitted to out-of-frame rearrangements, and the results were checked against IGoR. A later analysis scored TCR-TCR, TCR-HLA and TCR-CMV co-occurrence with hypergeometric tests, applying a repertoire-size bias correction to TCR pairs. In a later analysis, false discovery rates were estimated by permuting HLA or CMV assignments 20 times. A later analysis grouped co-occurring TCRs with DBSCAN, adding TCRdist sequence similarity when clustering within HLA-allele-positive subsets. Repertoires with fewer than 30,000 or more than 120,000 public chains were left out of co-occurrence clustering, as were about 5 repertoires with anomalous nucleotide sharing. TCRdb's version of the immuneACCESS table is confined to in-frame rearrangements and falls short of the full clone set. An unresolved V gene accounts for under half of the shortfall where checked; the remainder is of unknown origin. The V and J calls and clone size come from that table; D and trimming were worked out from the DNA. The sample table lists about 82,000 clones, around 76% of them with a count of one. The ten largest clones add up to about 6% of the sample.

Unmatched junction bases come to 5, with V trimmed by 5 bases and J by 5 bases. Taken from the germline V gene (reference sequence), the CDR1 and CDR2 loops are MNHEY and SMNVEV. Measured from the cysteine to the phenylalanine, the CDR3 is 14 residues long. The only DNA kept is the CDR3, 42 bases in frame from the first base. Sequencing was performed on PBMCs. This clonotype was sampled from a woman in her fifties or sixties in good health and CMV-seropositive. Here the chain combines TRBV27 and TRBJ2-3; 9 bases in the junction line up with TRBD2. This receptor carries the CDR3 CASSPGLARDTQYF. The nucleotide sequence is TGTGCCAGCAGTCCTGGACTAGCGAGAGATACGCAGTATTTT.